The 27 T cell receptor beta chains in this list originate from one sample, sequenced in a study of T cell clones after liver transplantation. The method was immunoSEQ multiplex PCR; TCRdb's version includes in-frame clones alone and lacks a portion of them. The top ten hold roughly 8.1% of the sample, which has roughly 55,000 clones, approximately 84% seen once. The source material was CD4+ T cells from blood, sampled before liver transplant. These receptors were obtained from a human donor who received a liver transplant.

The gene calls are TRBV10-1 and TRBJ1-1; D ambiguous. This CDR3 is built from 15 residues. Germline CDR1 and CDR2: WNHNN and SYGVQD (reference sequence). V was shortened by 0 bases and J by 6 bases, with 14 bases between the two germline ends. The CDR3 is CASSESKGLAPEAFF. DNA of the CDR3: TGCGCCAGCAGTGAGTCGAAAGGCCTGGCCCCTGAAGCTTTCTTT.

This chain joins TRBV18 and TRBJ2-5; D may be TRBD1 (6 bases). The CDR3 is 14 amino acids. Trimming shortened V by 6 bases and J by 5 bases, and 16 bases separated the two germline ends. Germline V gene data show CDR1 as KGHSH and CDR2 as LQKENI. CDR3 DNA sequence: TGTGCCAGCTCCCCTACAGGGCTGCGGGAGACCCAGTACTTC. Translation: CASSPTGLRETQYF.

The V and J genes are TRBV5-5 and TRBJ2-3; 16 nucleotides align to TRBD2. CDR1 is SGHKS and CDR2 is YYEKEE in the germline V gene (reference sequence). The CDR3 spans 17 residues. V shed 3 bases, J shed 5 bases, and the junction held 6 bases outside the gene matches. CDR3 region: CASSSGTSGGAKDTQYF. CDR3 DNA sequence: TGTGCCAGCAGCTCCGGGACTAGCGGGGGGGCAAAAGATACGCAGTATTTT.

The chain joins TRBV4-1 to TRBJ1-2; no reliable D call. Trimming removed 8 bases at V and 4 bases at J, with 8 bases between. Per germline, CDR1 MGHRA and CDR2 YSYEKL. The CDR3 is 11 amino acids. The CDR3 DNA reads TGCGCCAGCGGGCAACTCTATGGCTACACCTTC. It yields the protein CASGQLYGYTF.

The chain is built from TRBV7-2 and TRBJ2-2; 13 bases line up with TRBD2. The ends lost 6 bases at V and 3 bases at J; junction bases unmatched: 4. This CDR3 spans 16 amino acids. The germline V gene encodes CDR1 SGHTA and CDR2 FQGNSA. The CDR3 loop reads CASRATSGGYTGELFF. CDR3 DNA: TGTGCCAGCAGGGCGACTAGCGGGGGGTACACCGGGGAGCTGTTTTTT.

This clone was counted a single time. The chain uses TRBV6-1 and TRBJ2-7, with no clear D. CDR3 length: 14 amino acids. The V end was cut by 0 bases, the J end by 4 bases, with 10 bases between. Germline lookup yields CDR1 MNHNS and CDR2 SASEGT. CDR3 sequence: CASSEAGGVYEQYF. DNA of the CDR3: TGTGCCAGCAGTGAAGCGGGTGGGGTTTACGAGCAGTACTTC.

This clone showed up just once. The CDR3 protein is CATFRGREDYGYTF. The CDR3 region has the DNA TGTGCCACCTTCCGTGGCAGGGAAGACTATGGCTACACCTTC. The rearrangement uses TRBV5-4 and TRBJ1-2, with a weak D call TRBD1 (5 bases). This CDR3 contains 14 residues. Trimming removed 9 bases at V and 3 bases at J, with 18 bases between. Germline CDR1 is SGHNT and CDR2 is YYREEE (reference sequence). Full variable domain (remainder filled in from reference TRBV5-4 and TRBJ1-2): ETGVTQSPTHLIKTRGQQVTLRCSSQSGHNTVSWYQQALGQGPQFIFQYYREEENGRGNFPPRFSGLQFPNYSSELNVNALELDDSALYLCATFRGREDYGYTFGSGTRLTVV.

The gene calls are TRBV5-4 and TRBJ1-6; TRBD1 matches at 7 bases. CDR3 length: 14 residues. Trimming at V came to 5 bases and at J to 4 bases, leaving 3 bases not matched to a gene. Germline V lookup: CDR1 SGHNT, CDR2 YYREEE (reference sequence). The DNA for the CDR3 is TGTGCCAGCAGTGGGACAGCGTATAATTCACCCCTCCACTTT. Encoded protein: CASSGTAYNSPLHF.

The chain joins TRBV27 to TRBJ1-2; a weak D match, TRBD1 (6 bases). The CDR3 has 16 residues. V was cut by 2 bases and J by 2 bases, with 15 bases left in between. CDR1 is MNHEY and CDR2 is SMNVEV in the germline V gene (reference sequence). CDR3 region: CASSLLSGGRNYGYTF. In DNA form, the CDR3 reads TGTGCCAGCAGTTTACTATCGGGGGGCAGAAACTATGGCTACACCTTC.

This clone appeared many times. At one end, the junction sequence differs from germline, possibly due to a read error. CDR3 nucleotides: TGTGCCAGCAGCGTAGCGGGGGGGGATGAGCAGTTCTTC. The encoded protein is CASSVAGGDEQFF. J is TRBJ2-1 and V is TRBV7-2; 11 bases line up with TRBD2. Germline V CDR1 and CDR2: SGHTA, FQGNSA. The CDR3 is made up of 13 amino acids.

The chain is built from TRBV18 and TRBJ1-2; 7 bases agree with TRBD1. The CDR3 is 14 residues long. The ends lost 2 bases at V and 5 bases at J; junction bases unmatched: 5. Per germline, CDR1 KGHSH and CDR2 LQKENI. As DNA, the CDR3 is TGTGCCAGCTCACCATCGGGACAGCTTTATGGCTACACCTTC. It codes for CASSPSGQLYGYTF.

The chain couples TRBV27 to TRBJ2-3; the D gene is possibly TRBD1 (6 bases). V was pared by 4 bases and J by 2 bases, with 10 bases between. The CDR3 is 14 residues long. Germline CDR1 is MNHEY and CDR2 is SMNVEV (reference sequence). CDR3 protein: CASSWQGFTDTQYF. The CDR3 nucleotides are TGTGCCAGCAGTTGGCAGGGGTTCACAGATACGCAGTATTTT.

The rearrangement links TRBV7-2 to TRBJ2-7; D might be TRBD2 (6 bases). Germline CDR1 is SGHTA and CDR2 is FQGNSA. V lost 5 bases, J lost 5 bases, and 16 bases lay in between. CDR3 length: 14 residues. The CDR3 sequence: CASSLTWDLNEQYF. The CDR3 coding sequence is TGTGCCAGCAGCCTAACCTGGGACTTAAACGAGCAGTACTTC. The whole variable domain, filled in from reference TRBV7-2 and TRBJ2-7, reads GAGVSQSPSNKVTEKGKDVELRCDPISGHTALYWYRQSLGQGLEFLIYFQGNSAPDKSGLPSDRFSAERTGGSVSTLTIQRTQQEDSAVYLCASSLTWDLNEQYFGPGTRLTVT.

This clone was seen only a few times. The chain employs TRBV10-1 and TRBJ2-7; TRBD1 agrees at 9 bases. Germline V gene sequence: CDR1 WNHNN, CDR2 SYGVQD (reference sequence). The V gene end was trimmed by 8 bases and the J gene end by 12 bases; junction bases not matched to a gene: 11. This CDR3 contains 12 residues. The CDR3 bases are TGCGCCAGCTCCCCCGACAGGGGGTGTTTGTACTTC. Amino acid sequence: CASSPDRGCLYF.

The chain joins TRBV5-4 to TRBJ1-4; D is ambiguous. The V end was cut by 2 bases, the J end by 8 bases, with 7 bases between. Germline loops: CDR1 SGHNT, CDR2 YYREEE (reference sequence). The CDR3 consists of 12 residues. Written as DNA, the CDR3 is TGTGCCAGCAGCTTCTACAGAGAAAAACTGTTTTTT. Translated: CASSFYREKLFF.

This clone occurred a few times. This sequence joins TRBV19 and TRBJ1-1; tentative D call: TRBD1 (5 bases). Germline CDR1 reads LNHDA; CDR2 reads SQIVND (reference sequence). V lost 5 bases to trimming and J lost 1 base, with 11 bases between them. This CDR3 region has 14 residues. The CDR3 reads CASSAGRRNTEAFF. The CDR3 nucleotides read TGTGCCAGTAGTGCGGGACGGAGGAACACTGAAGCTTTCTTT.

The V gene is TRBV5-5, the J gene TRBJ2-1; the match to TRBD2 covers 9 bases. Trimming removed 1 base from V and 6 bases from J; junction bases left unmatched: 5. CDR1 and CDR2 from the germline V gene are SGHKS and YYEKEE (reference sequence). The CDR3 has 15 residues. Written as DNA, the CDR3 is TGTGCCAGCAGCTTGATAGCGGGAGCCGGCAATGAGCAGTTCTTC. This encodes CASSLIAGAGNEQFF.

The chain is built from TRBV11-2 and TRBJ1-5, with D perhaps matching TRBD1 (6 bases). The CDR3 runs to 16 residues. CDR1 SGHAT and CDR2 FQNNGV come from the germline V gene. V dropped 6 bases and J dropped 0 bases, with 15 bases sitting between them. The chain's CDR3 is CASSPLGAVSNQPQHF. For the CDR3, the DNA is TGTGCCAGCAGTCCCCTGGGGGCGGTTAGCAATCAGCCCCAGCATTTT.

This chain joins TRBV5-1 and TRBJ1-4; a possible D gene is TRBD1 (5 bases). V dropped 5 bases and J dropped 6 bases, with 11 bases sitting between them. This CDR3 is 13 amino acids long. Germline V CDR1 and CDR2: SGHRS, YFSETQ. The CDR3 spells CASSKGPDEKLFF. The CDR3 nucleotides read TGCGCCAGCAGTAAGGGACCAGATGAAAAACTGTTTTTT.

The chain links TRBV5-1 to TRBJ2-7; 10 nucleotides align to TRBD1. The CDR3 covers 14 residues. V was pared by 3 bases and J by 5 bases, with 5 bases of the junction left unmatched. Germline V CDR1 and CDR2: SGHRS, YFSETQ. This CDR3 reads CASSWGQGLHEQYF. CDR3 in DNA: TGCGCCAGCAGCTGGGGACAGGGGCTTCACGAGCAGTACTTC.

Only a few counts were recorded for this clone. The V call is TRBV27, the J call TRBJ1-4, with 7 bases matching TRBD1. The CDR3 loop spans 15 amino acids. The germline CDR1 and CDR2 sequences are MNHEY and SMNVEV (reference sequence). The V gene end was trimmed by 0 bases and the J gene end by 2 bases; junction bases not matched to a gene: 0. In DNA, the CDR3 is TGTGCCAGCAGTTTATCGGGACAGACTAATGAAAAACTGTTTTTT. It encodes CASSLSGQTNEKLFF.

This clone showed up just once. The genes are TRBV7-2 and TRBJ2-6; the D is unclear. V was clipped by 5 bases and J by 0 bases, with 5 bases between them. The CDR3 is 14 residues long. CDR1 and CDR2 (germline): SGHTA, FQGNSA. The CDR3 DNA follows: TGTGCCAGCAGCCCCGCCTCTGGGGCCAACGTCCTGACTTTC. This translates into CASSPASGANVLTF.

This clone was detected once. The gene calls are TRBV4-3 and TRBJ2-1; the match to TRBD2 covers 9 bases. After removal of 0 bases from V and 8 bases from J, the junction contained 5 bases not matched to a gene. Looked up from germline, CDR1 is LGHNA and CDR2 is YSLEER. This CDR3 spans 15 amino acids. CDR3 residues: CASSQDRSGSDEQFF. CDR3 in DNA: TGCGCCAGCAGCCAAGATCGTAGCGGGAGCGATGAGCAGTTCTTC.

The chain joins TRBV10-3 to TRBJ2-2; 11 bases align to TRBD2. Per the germline V gene, CDR1 is ENHRY and CDR2 is SYGVKD. The V and J ends lost 2 bases and 4 bases, in that order; junction bases with no gene match: 0. CDR3 length: 15 amino acids. CDR3 loop: CAISETSGGTGELFF. The CDR3 region has the DNA TGTGCCATCAGTGAGACTAGCGGGGGCACCGGGGAGCTGTTTTTT.

The J gene is TRBJ2-1, the V gene TRBV18; 8 bases are a match to TRBD2. The CDR3 totals 15 residues. Germline V gives CDR1 KGHSH, CDR2 LQKENI. V was pared by 2 bases and J by 4 bases, with 4 bases of the junction left unmatched. CDR3 in DNA: TGTGCCAGCTCACCAGGGCGGGGGGTGTACAATGAGCAGTTCTTC. It codes for CASSPGRGVYNEQFF.

The chain employs TRBV7-2 and TRBJ2-1, with 7 bases lining up with TRBD1. The CDR3 sequence is 16 residues long. Germline loops: CDR1 SGHTA, CDR2 FQGNSA. The junction had 13 bases not matched to a gene; V was cut back by 5 bases and J by 6 bases. CDR3 sequence: CASSPRGPSGRNEQFF. The CDR3 DNA is TGTGCCAGCAGCCCTAGGGGGCCCTCAGGGCGCAATGAGCAGTTCTTC.

V gene TRBV11-3 combines with J gene TRBJ2-3; D is unresolved. Germline V gene data show CDR1 as SGHNT and CDR2 as YENEEA. The length of the CDR3 is 12 residues. Trimming removed 3 bases from V and 1 base from J, with 2 bases in between. CDR3 in DNA: TGTGCCAGCAGCTTGGGCACAGATACGCAGTATTTT. This translates into CASSLGTDTQYF.